This T cell receptor (beta chain) came from a study of T-cell reconstitution after alpha-beta-depleted transplantation in children. Study-level points and caveats: Some patients owed their high day-60 TCRbeta diversity to surviving recipient T cells and thymic progenitors. The study reportedly traced alpha-beta T cells about two months after transplant to several hundred expanded graft clones. Newly made T cells mostly supplied T-cell counts and diversity one year after transplant.

This CDR3 contains 15 residues. Germline CDR1 reads SQVTM; CDR2 reads ANQGSEA. Trimming took 0 bases from V and 1 from J, leaving 10 bases between them. The TCRbeta library was prepared with unique molecular identifiers. TCRdb redid the calling of the PCR reads with MiXCR, one entry per CDR3 protein. The sample yields about 280,000 distinct CDR3 sequences, approximately 10% seen once. This clonotype was recorded at least ten times. Its antigen is unidentified. This TCR derives from a male patient aged 2-10 years who had a stem cell transplant for chronic granulomatous disease, so the T cells may come from the graft donor. The V gene is TRBV29-1, the J gene TRBJ2-1; D possibly corresponds to TRBD2 (5 bases). Sequenced here: peripheral blood, sampled 180 days after TCRalphabeta/CD19-depleted stem cell transplant. The DNA of the CDR3 is TGCAGCGTTGAAGATCGGGGTAAATCCTACAATGAGCAGTTCTTC. Translation gives CSVEDRGKSYNEQFF.